Each of the 27 T cell receptor beta chains below was sequenced from the same sample in a study of cytomegalovirus exposure and HLA in healthy donors. Primers included in the PCR were 60 Vbeta and 13 Jbeta primers. Profiling relied on immunoSEQ multiplex PCR, and the TCRdb table lists in-frame clones only, not all of them. Of roughly 170,000 clones listed, 80% to 90% are singletons. Input material: PBMCs. The receptors come from a woman under 30 in good health and CMV-seronegative.

This chain connects TRBV5-1 to TRBJ2-7; 7 bases map to TRBD2. The J segment lost 9 bases and the V segment lost 0 bases, leaving 12 bases of the junction unmatched. Germline V gene lookup returns CDR1 SGHRS and CDR2 YFSETQ. CDR3 length: 15 residues. As DNA, the CDR3 is TGCGCCAGCAGCTTGGACGGGGACTACCAGCAGGGGCAGTACTTC. Translation gives CASSLDGDYQQGQYF.

The chain carries TRBV2 and TRBJ2-7; 12 nucleotides agree with TRBD1. Germline V gives CDR1 SNHLY, CDR2 FYNNEI. J was trimmed by 6 bases and V by 8 bases; bases with no gene match: 14. The CDR3 runs to 16 residues. Written as DNA, the CDR3 is TGTGCCAGCGGGGACAGGGGGCCTACCTACAGTCGCGAGCAGTACTTC. This sequence encodes CASGDRGPTYSREQYF.

V is TRBV7-8 and J is TRBJ1-3, with 8 bases that match TRBD1. Unmatched junction bases numbered 9, after V lost 2 bases and J lost 6 bases. Looked up from germline, CDR1 is SGHVS and CDR2 is FQNEAQ. There are 16 residues in the CDR3. The DNA for the CDR3 is TGTGCCAGCAGCTTATACCGGGACAGGAGGGAAAACACCATATATTTT. Amino acids: CASSLYRDRRENTIYF.

This clone turned up a few times. This rearrangement joins TRBV29-1 to TRBJ2-4; no clear D gene. V lost 6 bases and J 0 bases, leaving 15 bases between the germline ends. Germline values: CDR1 SQVTM, CDR2 ANQGSEA. This CDR3 has 15 amino acids. This CDR3 reads CSVAFGAGAKNIQYF. CDR3 sequence (DNA): TGCAGCGTCGCCTTCGGAGCCGGAGCCAAAAACATTCAGTACTTC.

The chain has TRBV5-1 and TRBJ2-5; TRBD2 is a possible D gene (6 bases). Germline V gene data show CDR1 as SGHRS and CDR2 as YFSETQ. Trimming took off 3 bases at V and 11 bases at J, with 17 bases between the two ends. The CDR3 runs to 13 residues. This CDR3 is CASSSPGNREQYF. DNA for the CDR3: TGCGCCAGCAGCTCGCCGGGAAACCGGGAGCAGTACTTC.

This chain connects TRBV5-1 to TRBJ1-1; D possibly corresponds to TRBD1 (5 bases). The CDR3 is made up of 13 amino acids. Germline lookup yields CDR1 SGHRS and CDR2 YFSETQ. V lost 1 base to trimming and J lost 4 bases, with 8 bases between them. DNA for the CDR3: TGCGCCAGCAGCTTGATCCAGGGCACTGAAGCTTTCTTT. Amino acid sequence: CASSLIQGTEAFF.

The chain joins TRBV6-1 to TRBJ1-5, with 8 bases fitting TRBD1. CDR1 is MNHNS, CDR2 SASEGT, per germline. J was trimmed by 2 bases and V by 7 bases; bases with no gene match: 7. There are 15 residues in the CDR3. The CDR3 reads CASIQGAIGNQPQHF. For the CDR3, the DNA is TGTGCCAGCATCCAGGGGGCTATAGGCAATCAGCCCCAGCATTTT.

V usage is TRBV6-1 and J usage is TRBJ1-2; D call uncertain. Between the trimmed V and J ends, which lost 6 bases and 6 bases, there was a span of 11 bases. Per the germline V gene, CDR1 is MNHNS and CDR2 is SASEGT. This CDR3 spans 12 amino acids. This CDR3 reads CASSRVLHGYTF. CDR3 sequence (DNA): TGTGCCAGCAGCCGGGTCCTTCATGGCTACACCTTC.

The V call is TRBV9, the J call TRBJ2-3, with a tentative D call TRBD2 (6 bases). The CDR3 loop spans 14 amino acids. V was shortened by 3 bases and J by 7 bases, with 15 bases between the two germline ends. Germline CDR1 and CDR2: SGDLS and YYNGEE. In DNA form, the CDR3 reads TGTGCCAGCAGCGGGGGACTTCGGGCCCATACGCAGTATTTT. Encoded protein: CASSGGLRAHTQYF. Full variable domain (outside the CDR3, taken from reference TRBV9 and TRBJ2-3): DSGVTQTPKHLITATGQRVTLRCSPRSGDLSVYWYQQSLDQGLQFLIQYYNGEERAKGNILERFSAQQFPDLHSELNLSSLELGDSALYFCASSGGLRAHTQYFGPGTRLTVL.

CDR3 protein: CATSGPPRANNEQFF. CDR3 nucleotide sequence: TGTGCCACCAGCGGGCCCCCCAGGGCAAACAATGAGCAGTTCTTC. The chain carries TRBV15 and TRBJ2-1; possible D gene TRBD1, 5 bases. The CDR3 contains 15 residues. Trimming took 5 bases from V and 5 from J, leaving 16 bases between them. Germline V lookup: CDR1 LNHNV, CDR2 YYDKDF (reference sequence).

V gene TRBV7-2 combines with J gene TRBJ1-1; TRBD1 might be the D (6 bases). Trimming took off 4 bases at V and 2 bases at J, with 14 bases between the two ends. This CDR3 contains 15 residues. Germline V lookup: CDR1 SGHTA, CDR2 FQGNSA. CDR3 sequence (DNA): TGTGCCAGCAGCTCTACCGGGACAATAAACACTGAAGCTTTCTTT. Translating gives CASSSTGTINTEAFF. Using reference TRBV7-2 and TRBJ1-1 for the parts outside the CDR3, the full variable domain is GAGVSQSPSNKVTEKGKDVELRCDPISGHTALYWYRQSLGQGLEFLIYFQGNSAPDKSGLPSDRFSAERTGGSVSTLTIQRTQQEDSAVYLCASSSTGTINTEAFFGQGTRLTVV.

The genes are TRBV13 and TRBJ1-4, with a possible D match to TRBD1 (5 bases). Trimming removed 2 bases at V and 8 bases at J, with 15 bases between. CDR1 is PRHDT and CDR2 is FYEKMQ in the germline V gene (reference sequence). The CDR3 totals 15 residues. CDR3 in amino acids: CASSLLVRGPEKLFF. As DNA, the CDR3 is TGTGCCAGCAGCTTATTAGTTAGGGGTCCGGAAAAACTGTTTTTT.

J is TRBJ2-7 and V is TRBV5-1; D may be TRBD1 (6 bases). The CDR3 consists of 14 residues. Looked up from germline, CDR1 is SGHRS and CDR2 is YFSETQ. Trimming took off 6 bases at V and 1 base at J, with 14 bases between the two ends. The CDR3 bases are TGCGCCAGCACCTCAGGGGCGGTTTCCTACGAGCAGTACTTC. It is translated as CASTSGAVSYEQYF.

This clone has a single count. The rearrangement links TRBV21-1 to TRBJ2-1; TRBD2 is the table's D call and was not checked against the DNA. TRBV21-1 is annotated as a pseudogene. The CDR3 sequence is 17 residues long. As DNA, the CDR3 is TGTGCCAGCAGCAAAGTTCGACTAGCGGGAGAATACAATGAGCAGTTCTTC. Residues: CASSKVRLAGEYNEQFF.

As DNA, the CDR3 is TGCGCCAGCAGCTTGTTTAAAGGGGCCTCATCTGAAGCTTTCTTT. Amino acid sequence: CASSLFKGASSEAFF. The chain recombines TRBV5-1 with TRBJ1-1, with D perhaps matching TRBD1 (5 bases). Trimming shortened V by 1 base and J by 6 bases, and 16 bases separated the two germline ends. The CDR3 has 15 amino acids. Germline-derived CDR1 and CDR2 are SGHRS and YFSETQ.

This sequence joins TRBV6-1 and TRBJ1-1; D remains ambiguous. The germline V gene has CDR1 MNHNS and CDR2 SASEGT. Trimming left V 2 bases short and J 0 bases short, with 13 bases between. The CDR3 loop spans 16 amino acids. CDR3 coding DNA: TGTGCCAGCAGTGAAAACGATTTAACTATGAACACTGAAGCTTTCTTT. It specifies CASSENDLTMNTEAFF.

There are a few counts of this clone. This chain joins TRBV29-1 and TRBJ1-1; the D is unclear. V lost 4 bases to trimming and J lost 0 bases, with 6 bases between them. This CDR3 contains 12 residues. Germline assignment: CDR1 SQVTM and CDR2 ANQGSEA. CDR3 in DNA: TGCAGCGTTGTACTGCTGAACACTGAAGCTTTCTTT. Amino acids: CSVVLLNTEAFF.

This clone was observed a few times. This chain connects TRBV19 to TRBJ2-2, with 15 bases matching TRBD2. CDR3 length equals 16 residues. Trimming took 9 bases from V and 7 from J; bases not matched to a gene: 9. The germline gives CDR1 LNHDA, CDR2 SQIVND (reference sequence). The CDR3 sequence is CASAGTSGRFGGELFF. CDR3 nucleotides: TGTGCCAGCGCCGGGACTAGCGGGAGGTTTGGCGGGGAGCTGTTTTTT.

The chain links TRBV7-9 to TRBJ2-1; 9 bases match TRBD1. The ends lost 10 bases at V and 5 bases at J; junction bases unmatched: 3. CDR3 size: 12 residues. Germline CDR1 is SEHNR and CDR2 is FQNEAQ (reference sequence). The CDR3 nucleotides are TGTGCCACGGACAGGGGTAACAATGAGCAGTTCTTC. Protein product: CATDRGNNEQFF.

The chain is built from TRBV5-4 and TRBJ1-1, with unresolved D. Germline V gives CDR1 SGHNT, CDR2 YYREEE (reference sequence). The CDR3 has 15 residues. Between the trimmed V and J ends, which lost 4 bases and 6 bases, there was a span of 19 bases. The chain's CDR3 is CASSRGWEVNPEAFF. The CDR3 DNA follows: TGTGCCAGCAGCCGGGGTTGGGAGGTCAACCCTGAAGCTTTCTTT.

This chain links TRBV5-1 with TRBJ1-2, with 7 bases matching TRBD1. The germline CDR1 and CDR2 sequences are SGHRS and YFSETQ. CDR3 size: 12 residues. The junction had 3 bases not matched to a gene; V was cut back by 7 bases and J by 3 bases. CDR3 bases: TGCGCCAGCGCCGGGACAGACTATGGCTACACCTTC. This codes for CASAGTDYGYTF.

The chain has TRBV11-1 and TRBJ2-1; D is possibly TRBD1 (5 bases). Germline V CDR1 and CDR2: SGHAT, FQDESV (reference sequence). The CDR3 is 15 residues long. V lost 1 base and J 9 bases, leaving 16 bases between the germline ends. CDR3 in amino acids: CASSLDPPGYGEQFF. The CDR3 nucleotides read TGTGCCAGCAGCTTAGATCCCCCAGGGTACGGTGAGCAGTTCTTC.

This clone was detected once. This chain connects TRBV11-2 to TRBJ2-7; a possible D gene is TRBD1 (5 bases). CDR3 length: 14 residues. Germline CDR1 reads SGHAT; CDR2 reads FQNNGV. V dropped 1 base and J dropped 2 bases, with 9 bases sitting between them. CDR3 in amino acids: CASSLGGRAYEQYF. The CDR3 DNA follows: TGTGCCAGCAGCTTAGGCGGCAGGGCCTACGAGCAGTACTTC.

This clone was recorded a few times. The chain links TRBV5-1 to TRBJ2-1; TRBD2 matches 9 bases. Germline lookup yields CDR1 SGHRS and CDR2 YFSETQ. V gave up 4 bases and J gave up 4 bases; unmatched junction bases: 9. The CDR3 length is 16 residues. CDR3 residues: CASSPRLADGYNEQFF. In DNA form, the CDR3 reads TGCGCCAGCAGCCCCAGACTAGCGGACGGATACAATGAGCAGTTCTTC.

The gene calls are TRBV7-9 and TRBJ2-1, with TRBD2 matching over 8 bases. The CDR3 contains 15 residues. In germline, CDR1 is SEHNR, CDR2 FQNEAQ (reference sequence). Losses at the gene ends were 0 bases for V and 8 bases for J; bases not matched to a gene: 6. The CDR3 DNA reads as TGTGCCAGCAGCTTAGCCGGGACTAGTGTGGATGAGCAGTTCTTC. Translation: CASSLAGTSVDEQFF.

V gene TRBV19 combines with J gene TRBJ1-5, with TRBD1 as a possible D gene (5 bases). CDR1 and CDR2 (germline): LNHDA, SQIVND (reference sequence). V gave up 5 bases and J gave up 7 bases, with 18 bases separating them. The CDR3 runs 15 residues. The CDR3: CASSHIDREFQPQHF. As DNA, the CDR3 is TGTGCCAGTAGTCATATTGACAGAGAGTTCCAGCCCCAGCATTTT.

The CDR3 is CASSQAGGLASPNIQYF. For the CDR3, the DNA is TGCGCCAGCAGCCAAGCGGGCGGACTAGCAAGTCCAAACATTCAGTACTTC. V is TRBV4-1 and J is TRBJ2-4; TRBD2 matches at 8 bases. V lost 1 base to trimming and J lost 6 bases; unmatched junction nucleotides: 11. The CDR3 spans 17 residues. Germline-derived CDR1 and CDR2 are MGHRA and YSYEKL.